This record concerns one T cell receptor (beta chain) sequence. Its antigen is not known. The data were obtained in a study of shared clonotypes between healthy human individuals. General study findings and limits: Generation of non-shared clonotypes was less probable than generation of clonotypes shared by all four donors. Richness estimates generally favored naive over memory subsets. The study found approximately 5% of naive CD4 clonotypes shared across four donors.

Trimming removed 4 bases from V and 2 bases from J; junction bases left unmatched: 2. This CDR3 is built from 13 residues. Looked up from germline, CDR1 is SGHNT and CDR2 is YYREEE (reference sequence). Sorted-subset replicate PCRs used 200 to 250 ng DNA, approximately 33,000 T cell genomes. Clones were read by immunoSEQ multiplex PCR, and TCRdb kept only the in-frame ones, dropping some. Of a few hundred thousand clones detected, more than 60% appear once; the ten largest clones hold about 10%. The sample taken for sequencing was memory CD4+ T cells sorted from blood. Subset given: CD45RA-negative fraction. V and J are TRBV5-4 and TRBJ2-7; 8 bases agree with TRBD2. This TCR was recovered from a man aged 25-45 years in good health. For the CDR3, the DNA is TGTGCCAGCAGCACGGGACTAGCCTACGAGCAGTACTTC. It translates to CASSTGLAYEQYF.